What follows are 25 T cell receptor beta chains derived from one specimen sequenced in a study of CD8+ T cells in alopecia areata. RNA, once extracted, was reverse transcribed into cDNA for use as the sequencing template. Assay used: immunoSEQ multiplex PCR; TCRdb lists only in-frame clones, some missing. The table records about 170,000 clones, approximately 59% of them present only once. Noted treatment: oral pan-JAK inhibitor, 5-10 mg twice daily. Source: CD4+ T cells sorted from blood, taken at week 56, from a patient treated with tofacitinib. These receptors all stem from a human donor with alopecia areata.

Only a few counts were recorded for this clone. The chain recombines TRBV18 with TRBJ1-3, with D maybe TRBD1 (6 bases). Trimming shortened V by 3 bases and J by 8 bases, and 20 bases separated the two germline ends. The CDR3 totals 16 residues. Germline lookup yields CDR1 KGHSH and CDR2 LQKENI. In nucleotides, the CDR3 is TGTGCCAGCTCACCGGAAACAGGGACCAGACGGCACACCATATATTTT. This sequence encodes CASSPETGTRRHTIYF.

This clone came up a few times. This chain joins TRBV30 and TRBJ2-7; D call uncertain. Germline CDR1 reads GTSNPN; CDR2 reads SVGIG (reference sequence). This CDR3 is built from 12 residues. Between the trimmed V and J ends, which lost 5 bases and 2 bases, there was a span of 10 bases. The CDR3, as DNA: TGTGCCTGGGGAAGGGCAGCCTACGAGCAGTACTTC. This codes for CAWGRAAYEQYF.

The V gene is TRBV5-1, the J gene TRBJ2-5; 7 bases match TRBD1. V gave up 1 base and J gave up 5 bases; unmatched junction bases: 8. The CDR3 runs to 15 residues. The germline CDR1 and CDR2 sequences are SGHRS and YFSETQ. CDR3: CASSLMGQRKETQYF. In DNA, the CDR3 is TGCGCCAGCAGCTTGATGGGACAGAGAAAGGAGACCCAGTACTTC.

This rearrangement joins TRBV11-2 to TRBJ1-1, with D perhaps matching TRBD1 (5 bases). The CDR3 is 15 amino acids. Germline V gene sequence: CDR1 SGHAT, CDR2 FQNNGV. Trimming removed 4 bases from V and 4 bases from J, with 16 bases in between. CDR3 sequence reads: CASSSGRQALTEAFF. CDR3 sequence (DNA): TGTGCCAGCAGCTCGGGACGTCAGGCACTCACTGAAGCTTTCTTT.

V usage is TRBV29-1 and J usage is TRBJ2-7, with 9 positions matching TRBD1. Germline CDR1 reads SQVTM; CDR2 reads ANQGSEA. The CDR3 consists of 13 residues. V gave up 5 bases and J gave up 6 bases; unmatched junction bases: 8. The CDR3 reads CSVTTGGRGEQYF. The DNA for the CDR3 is TGCAGCGTTACTACAGGGGGCAGGGGCGAGCAGTACTTC.

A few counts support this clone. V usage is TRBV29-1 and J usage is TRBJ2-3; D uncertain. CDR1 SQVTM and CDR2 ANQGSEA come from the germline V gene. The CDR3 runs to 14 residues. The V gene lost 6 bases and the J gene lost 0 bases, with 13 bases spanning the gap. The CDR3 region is CSVPLVTSTDTQYF. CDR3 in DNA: TGCAGCGTCCCACTGGTTACTAGCACAGATACGCAGTATTTT.

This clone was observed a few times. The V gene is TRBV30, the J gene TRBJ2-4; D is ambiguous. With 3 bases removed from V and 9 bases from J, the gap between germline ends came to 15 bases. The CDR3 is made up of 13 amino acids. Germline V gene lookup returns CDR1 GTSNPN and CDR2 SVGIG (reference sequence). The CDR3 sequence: CAWRMARLGIQYF. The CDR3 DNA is TGTGCCTGGAGGATGGCCAGGTTAGGCATTCAGTACTTC.

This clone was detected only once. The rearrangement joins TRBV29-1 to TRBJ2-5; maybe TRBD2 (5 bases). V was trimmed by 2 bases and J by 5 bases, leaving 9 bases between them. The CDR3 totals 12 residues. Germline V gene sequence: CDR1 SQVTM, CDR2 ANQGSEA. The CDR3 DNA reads TGCAGCGTTGAACGAGGGTCGGAGACCCAGTACTTC. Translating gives CSVERGSETQYF.

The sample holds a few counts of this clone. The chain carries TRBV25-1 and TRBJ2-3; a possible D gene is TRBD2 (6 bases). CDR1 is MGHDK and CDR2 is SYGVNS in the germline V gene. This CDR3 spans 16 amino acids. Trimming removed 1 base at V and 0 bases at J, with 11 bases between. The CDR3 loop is CASSEWGTRSTDTQYF. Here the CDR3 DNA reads TGTGCCAGCAGTGAATGGGGGACTCGCAGCACAGATACGCAGTATTTT.

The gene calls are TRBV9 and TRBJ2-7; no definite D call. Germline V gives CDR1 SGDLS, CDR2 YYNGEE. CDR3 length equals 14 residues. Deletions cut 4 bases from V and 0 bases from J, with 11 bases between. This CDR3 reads CASSNTAFSYEQYF. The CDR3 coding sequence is TGTGCCAGCAGCAATACAGCATTCTCCTACGAGCAGTACTTC. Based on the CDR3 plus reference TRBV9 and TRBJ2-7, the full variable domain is DSGVTQTPKHLITATGQRVTLRCSPRSGDLSVYWYQQSLDQGLQFLIQYYNGEERAKGNILERFSAQQFPDLHSELNLSSLELGDSALYFCASSNTAFSYEQYFGPGTRLTVT.

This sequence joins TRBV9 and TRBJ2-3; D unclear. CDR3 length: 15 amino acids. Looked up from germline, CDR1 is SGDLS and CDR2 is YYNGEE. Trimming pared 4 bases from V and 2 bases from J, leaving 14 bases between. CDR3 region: CASSPRITHTDTQYF. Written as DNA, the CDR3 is TGTGCCAGCAGCCCCCGAATCACCCACACAGATACGCAGTATTTT.

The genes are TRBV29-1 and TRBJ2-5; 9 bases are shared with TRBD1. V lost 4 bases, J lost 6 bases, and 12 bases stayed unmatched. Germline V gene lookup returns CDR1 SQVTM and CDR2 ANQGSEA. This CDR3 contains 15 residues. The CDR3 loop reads CSVAHQGQGLKTQYF. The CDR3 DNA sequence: TGCAGCGTTGCCCATCAAGGACAGGGGTTAAAGACCCAGTACTTC.

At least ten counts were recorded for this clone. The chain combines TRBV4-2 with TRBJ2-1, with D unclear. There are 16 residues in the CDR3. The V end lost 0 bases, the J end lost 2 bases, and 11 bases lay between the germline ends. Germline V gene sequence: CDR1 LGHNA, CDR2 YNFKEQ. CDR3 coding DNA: TGTGCCAGCAGCCAAGATCTGTTGCAGACCTACAATGAGCAGTTCTTC. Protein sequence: CASSQDLLQTYNEQFF.

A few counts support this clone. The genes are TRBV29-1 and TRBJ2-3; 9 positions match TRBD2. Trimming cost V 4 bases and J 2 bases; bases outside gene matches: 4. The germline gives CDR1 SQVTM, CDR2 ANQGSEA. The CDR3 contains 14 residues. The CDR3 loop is CSVGPSGATDTQYF. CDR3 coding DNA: TGCAGCGTTGGTCCTAGCGGGGCCACAGATACGCAGTATTTT.

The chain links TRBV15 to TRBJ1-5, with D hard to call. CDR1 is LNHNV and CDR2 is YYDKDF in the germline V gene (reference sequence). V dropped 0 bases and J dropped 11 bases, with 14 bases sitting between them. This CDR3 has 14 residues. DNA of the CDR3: TGTGCCACCAGCAGAGAGGGAGGTGCTAGGGCCCAGCATTTT. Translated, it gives CATSREGGARAQHF.

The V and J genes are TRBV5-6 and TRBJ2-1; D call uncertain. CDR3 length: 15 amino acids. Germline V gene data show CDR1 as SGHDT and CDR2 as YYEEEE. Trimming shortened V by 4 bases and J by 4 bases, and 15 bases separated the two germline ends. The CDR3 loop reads CASSPNTGPYNEQFF. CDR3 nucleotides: TGTGCCAGCAGCCCAAACACCGGGCCTTACAATGAGCAGTTCTTC.

CDR3 residues: CASSYSWGEVTEAFF. CDR3 in DNA: TGTGCCAGCAGTTACTCGTGGGGGGAGGTCACTGAAGCTTTCTTT. The rearrangement joins TRBV6-5 to TRBJ1-1; maybe TRBD1 (5 bases). The germline V and J ends were trimmed by 0 bases and 4 bases, with 12 bases remaining between them. The CDR3 sequence is 15 residues long. Germline V gene data show CDR1 as MNHEY and CDR2 as SVGAGI.

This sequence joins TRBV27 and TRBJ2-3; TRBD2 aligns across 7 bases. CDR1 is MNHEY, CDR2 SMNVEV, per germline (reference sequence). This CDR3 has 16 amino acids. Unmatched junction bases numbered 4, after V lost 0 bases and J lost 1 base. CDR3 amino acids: CASSLSRTSGTDTQYF. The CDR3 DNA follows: TGTGCCAGCAGTTTATCGAGGACTAGTGGCACAGATACGCAGTATTTT.

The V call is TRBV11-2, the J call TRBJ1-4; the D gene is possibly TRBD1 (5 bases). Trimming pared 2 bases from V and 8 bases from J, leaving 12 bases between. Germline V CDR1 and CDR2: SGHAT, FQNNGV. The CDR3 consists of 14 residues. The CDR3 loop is CASSLTGSNEKLFF. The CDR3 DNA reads TGTGCCAGCAGCTTAACAGGTTCGAACGAAAAACTGTTTTTT.

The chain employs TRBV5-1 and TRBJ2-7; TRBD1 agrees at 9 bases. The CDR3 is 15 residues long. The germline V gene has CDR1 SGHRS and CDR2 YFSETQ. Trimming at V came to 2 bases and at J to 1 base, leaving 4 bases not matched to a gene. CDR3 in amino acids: CASSLTGGLSYEQYF. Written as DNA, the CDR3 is TGCGCCAGCAGCTTAACAGGGGGCTTATCCTACGAGCAGTACTTC.

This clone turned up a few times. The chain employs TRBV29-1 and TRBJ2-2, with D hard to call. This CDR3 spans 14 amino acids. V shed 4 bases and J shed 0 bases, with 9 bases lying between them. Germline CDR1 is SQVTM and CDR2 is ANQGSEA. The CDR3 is CSVAALTNTGELFF. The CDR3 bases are TGCAGCGTTGCGGCGCTGACGAACACCGGGGAGCTGTTTTTT.

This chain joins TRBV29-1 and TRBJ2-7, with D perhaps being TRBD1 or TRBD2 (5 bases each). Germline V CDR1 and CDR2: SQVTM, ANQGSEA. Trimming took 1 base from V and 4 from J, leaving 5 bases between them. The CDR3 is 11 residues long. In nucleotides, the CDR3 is TGCAGCGTTGAAGGGGGGTACGAGCAGTACTTC. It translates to CSVEGGYEQYF.

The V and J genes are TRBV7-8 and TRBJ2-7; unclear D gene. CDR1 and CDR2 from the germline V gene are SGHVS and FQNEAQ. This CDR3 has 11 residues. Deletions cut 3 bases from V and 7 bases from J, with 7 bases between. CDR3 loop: CASSLAEEQYF. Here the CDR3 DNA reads TGTGCCAGCAGCTTGGCTGAGGAGCAGTACTTC.

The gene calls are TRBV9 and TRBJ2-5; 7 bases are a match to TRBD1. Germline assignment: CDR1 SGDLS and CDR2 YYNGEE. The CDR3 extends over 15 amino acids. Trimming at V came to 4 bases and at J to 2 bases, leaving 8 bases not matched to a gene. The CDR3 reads CASSSSQGVQETQYF. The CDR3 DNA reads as TGTGCCAGCAGCTCGAGCCAGGGGGTTCAAGAGACCCAGTACTTC.

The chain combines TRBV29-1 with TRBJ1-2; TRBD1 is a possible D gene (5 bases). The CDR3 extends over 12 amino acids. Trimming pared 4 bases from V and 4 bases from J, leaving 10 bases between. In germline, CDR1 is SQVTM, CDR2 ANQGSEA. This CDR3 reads CSVAGRVYGYTF. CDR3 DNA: TGCAGCGTTGCTGGCAGGGTCTATGGCTACACCTTC.